The text below deals with one TCR beta chain. The antigen it binds to is not known. No clone much larger than this one lies a single base away; base qualities are absent. V is shortened by 6 bases, J by 5 bases, and the region joining them spans 17 bases. The CDR3 goes from the cysteine to the phenylalanine over 14 residues. Solely the CDR3 DNA is kept, with 42 bases framed from the first base. Reading the germline V gene gives CDR1 SGHTA and CDR2 FQGNSA. The source of the sample is a study of T-cell reconstitution after alpha-beta-depleted transplantation in children (dated by TCRdb to about 2016). Study-level background: Using TCR repertoire profiling, the study followed T-cell immune reconstitution in a quantitative way in children after TCRalphabeta/CD19-depleted allogeneic hematopoietic cell transplantation.

Sample treatment or condition, as interpreted from the label and publication: allogeneic hematopoietic cell transplantation with graft depleted of TCRalphabeta T cells and CD19 B cells. The transplant recipients were children given TCRalphabeta/CD19-depleted allogeneic hematopoietic cell grafts. The paper's findings and limits, for the study overall: Over subsequent months, a decline in hyperexpanded clone frequencies was noted, and after one year, T-cell counts and TCRbeta diversity were mostly ascribed to newly produced T cells. Apparently early alphabetaT-cell count recovery about two months after transplant reportedly relied on only several hundred rapidly expanded clones derived from non-depleted graft cells. In some patients, high TCRbeta diversity at day 60 was attributed to recipient T cells and intrathymic progenitors that had survived conditioning.

Receptor libraries were prepared by PCR. Instrument on record: Illumina HiSeq 2500. TCR library preparation used molecular barcoding, with unique molecular identifiers applied to normalize quantification of the TCRbeta repertoire. TCRdb trimmed the raw reads at Q25, called clones with MiXCR and kept productive beta chains. Here each entry gathers all rows of one CDR3 protein and keeps the most common genes and DNA. Present in this sample are about 980,000 distinct CDR3 sequences, about 29% of which were seen just once. Roughly 28% of the sample belongs to the ten largest clones. This receptor was identified in a boy in the first two years of life who had a stem cell transplant for SCID, so the T cells may come from the graft donor. This specimen was PBMCs, mostly from graft donor cells, taken 360 days after TCRalphabeta/CD19-depleted stem cell transplant. The V gene is TRBV7-2 and the J gene is TRBJ2-7; the D call could be TRBD1 or TRBD2, with each sharing 5 bases. The nucleotide sequence reads as follows: TGTGCCAGCAGTGTGAGCCGGGACCACCACGAGCAGTACTTC. This is translated as CASSVSRDHHEQYF.